Here is one T cell receptor (beta chain) with its context. Its antigen is not identified. Germline V gene data show CDR1 as MNHEY and CDR2 as SVGAGI. CDR3 length: 16 residues. J was trimmed by 3 bases and V by 4 bases; bases with no gene match: 7. This sample is drawn from a study of cytomegalovirus exposure and HLA in healthy donors. General observations from the study: Most TCR beta V segments were productive about 87% or about 30% of the time in an earlier analysis. Investigators reported more than 150 TCR beta chains as tied to cytomegalovirus. Beyond CMV serostatus, there was no information to go on about immune exposure.

PCR amplification relied on 60 Vbeta primers (plus 13 Jbeta primers). Under the authors' procedure: A later analysis counted 70 million to 85 million unique TCR beta chains, some 10 million shared. Method: immunoSEQ multiplex PCR; TCRdb's copy keeps in-frame clones and lacks some. That table supplies the V and J calls and clone size; D and trimming were determined from the DNA. Recorded for this sample: fewer than 150,000 clones. The origin of this receptor is a woman in her fifties or sixties in good health and CMV-seronegative. The chain is built from TRBV6-5 and TRBJ2-3, with TRBD2 identical over 10 bases. Sequenced material: PBMCs. This CDR3 is CASSSPHSGGTDTQYF. CDR3 coding DNA: TGTGCCAGCAGTTCCCCCCATAGCGGGGGGACAGATACGCAGTATTTT.